The T cell receptor beta chain under discussion was sequenced for a study of regulatory T cells in long-lasting Graves disease. This sample's time point: persistent/refractory GD, antithyroid drugs over 5 years with positive TRAb. The TCR library was made from RNA that had been extracted from PBMCs in TRIzol. Patients all came to the study from an endocrinology department in Xi'an, China. Germline lookup yields CDR1 MNHGY and CDR2 SVAAGI. The J segment lost 2 bases and the V segment lost 2 bases, leaving 17 bases of the junction unmatched. The CDR3 is 19 amino acids. Investigators prepared the TCR beta libraries by applying iRepertoire HTBI primers and Arm-PCR of CDR3 regions. TCRdb itself ran the multiplex PCR reads through MiXCR, one entry per CDR3 protein. The sample contains approximately 400,000 distinct CDR3 sequences, 20% to 25% of which appear only once. There are a few counts of this clonotype.

This receptor was taken from a female donor with Graves disease. Specimen: peripheral blood mononuclear cells (PBMCs), collected when the disease was refractory, from a patient treated with antithyroid drugs. The V gene is TRBV6-9, the J gene TRBJ2-7; 8 bases align to TRBD1. The CDR3 loop reads CASSYNRGRGPRLTYEQYF. Here the CDR3 DNA reads TGTGCCAGCAGTTATAACAGGGGGAGAGGACCAAGATTAACCTACGAGCAGTACTTC.